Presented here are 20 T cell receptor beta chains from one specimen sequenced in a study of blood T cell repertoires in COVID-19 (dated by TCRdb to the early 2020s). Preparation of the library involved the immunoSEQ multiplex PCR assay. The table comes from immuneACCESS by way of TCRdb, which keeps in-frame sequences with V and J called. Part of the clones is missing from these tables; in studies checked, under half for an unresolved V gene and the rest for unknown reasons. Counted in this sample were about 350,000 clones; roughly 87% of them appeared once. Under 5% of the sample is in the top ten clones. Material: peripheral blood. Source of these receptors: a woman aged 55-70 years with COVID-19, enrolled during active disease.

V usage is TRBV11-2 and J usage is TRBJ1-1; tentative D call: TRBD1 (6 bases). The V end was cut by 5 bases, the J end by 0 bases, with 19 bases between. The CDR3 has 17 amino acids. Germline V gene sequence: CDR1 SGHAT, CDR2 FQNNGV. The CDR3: CASSPPGGGLLNTEAFF. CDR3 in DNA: TGTGCCAGCAGCCCTCCCGGGGGGGGGCTATTGAACACTGAAGCTTTCTTT. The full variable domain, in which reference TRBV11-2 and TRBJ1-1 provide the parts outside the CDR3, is EAGVAQSPRYKIIEKRQSVAFWCNPISGHATLYWYQQILGQGPKLLIQFQNNGVVDDSQLPKDRFSAERLKGVDSTLKIQPAKLEDSAVYLCASSPPGGGLLNTEAFFGQGTRLTVV.

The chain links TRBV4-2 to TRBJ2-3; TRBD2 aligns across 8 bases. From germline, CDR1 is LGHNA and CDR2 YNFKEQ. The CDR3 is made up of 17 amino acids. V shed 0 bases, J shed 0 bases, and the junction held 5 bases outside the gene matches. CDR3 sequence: CASSQEYGGASTDTQYF. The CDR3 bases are TGTGCCAGCAGCCAAGAGTACGGGGGGGCCAGCACAGATACGCAGTATTTT.

CDR3 sequence: CASSRQGWDTEAFF. The CDR3 DNA is TGTGCCAGCAGCCGACAGGGTTGGGACACTGAAGCTTTCTTT. The V call is TRBV7-9, the J call TRBJ1-1, with 7 bases aligning to TRBD1. CDR3 length: 14 amino acids. Per the germline V gene, CDR1 is SEHNR and CDR2 is FQNEAQ (reference sequence). With 5 bases clipped from V and 3 bases from J, the junction kept 6 bases outside the gene matches.

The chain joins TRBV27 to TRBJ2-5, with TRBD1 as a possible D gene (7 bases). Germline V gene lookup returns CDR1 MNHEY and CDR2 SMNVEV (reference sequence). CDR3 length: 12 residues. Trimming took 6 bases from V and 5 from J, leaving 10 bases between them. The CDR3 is CASRTGRETQYF. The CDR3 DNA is TGTGCCAGCAGGACAGGGAGGGAGACCCAGTACTTC.

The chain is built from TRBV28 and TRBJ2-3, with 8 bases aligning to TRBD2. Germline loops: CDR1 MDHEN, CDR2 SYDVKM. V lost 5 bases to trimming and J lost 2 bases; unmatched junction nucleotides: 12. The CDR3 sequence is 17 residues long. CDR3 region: CASSRRRGGSDTDTQYF. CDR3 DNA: TGTGCCAGCAGTCGACGTCGGGGGGGCTCTGACACAGATACGCAGTATTTT. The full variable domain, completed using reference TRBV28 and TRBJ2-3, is DVKVTQSSRYLVKRTGEKVFLECVQDMDHENMFWYRQDPGLGLRLIYFSYDVKMKEKGDIPEGYSVSREKKERFSLILESASTNQTSMYLCASSRRRGGSDTDTQYFGPGTRLTVL.

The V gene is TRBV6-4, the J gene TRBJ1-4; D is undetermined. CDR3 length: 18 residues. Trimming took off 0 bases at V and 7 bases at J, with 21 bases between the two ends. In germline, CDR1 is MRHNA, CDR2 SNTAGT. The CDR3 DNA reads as TGTGCCAGCAGTGACTCGGTTTCTTTGGCGGCGGCGGTTGAAAAACTGTTTTTT. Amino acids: CASSDSVSLAAAVEKLFF.

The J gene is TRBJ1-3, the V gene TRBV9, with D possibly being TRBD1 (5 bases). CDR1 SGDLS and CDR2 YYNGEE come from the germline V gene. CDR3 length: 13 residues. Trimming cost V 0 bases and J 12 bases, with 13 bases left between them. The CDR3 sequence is CASSVGGRGYIYF. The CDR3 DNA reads TGTGCCAGCAGCGTAGGAGGTAGGGGCTACATATATTTT.

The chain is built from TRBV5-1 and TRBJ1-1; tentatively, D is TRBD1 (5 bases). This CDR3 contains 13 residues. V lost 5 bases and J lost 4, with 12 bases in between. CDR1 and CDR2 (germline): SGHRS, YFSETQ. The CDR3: CASRFPGGTEAFF. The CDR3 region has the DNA TGCGCCAGCAGATTCCCCGGGGGCACTGAAGCTTTCTTT. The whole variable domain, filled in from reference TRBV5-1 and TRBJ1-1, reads KAGVTQTPRYLIKTRGQQVTLSCSPISGHRSVSWYQQTPGQGLQFLFEYFSETQRNKGNFPGRFSGRQFSNSRSEMNVSTLELGDSALYLCASRFPGGTEAFFGQGTRLTVV.

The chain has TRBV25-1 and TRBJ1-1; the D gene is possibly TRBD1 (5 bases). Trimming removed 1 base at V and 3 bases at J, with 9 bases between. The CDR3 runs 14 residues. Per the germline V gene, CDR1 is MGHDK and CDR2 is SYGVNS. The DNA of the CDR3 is TGTGCCAGCAGTGAATTGGGGGAGGACACTGAAGCTTTCTTT. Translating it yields CASSELGEDTEAFF.

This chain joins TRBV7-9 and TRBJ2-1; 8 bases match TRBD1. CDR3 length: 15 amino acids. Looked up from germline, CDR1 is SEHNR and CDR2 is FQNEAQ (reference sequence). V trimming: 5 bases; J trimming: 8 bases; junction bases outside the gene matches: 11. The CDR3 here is CASSGWQGAMDEQFF. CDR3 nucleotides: TGTGCCAGCAGCGGATGGCAGGGGGCTATGGATGAGCAGTTCTTC.

The CDR3, as DNA: TGTGCCAGCAGCTCAAGAGGCCATAGCTCCTACAATGAGCAGTTCTTC. Translation: CASSSRGHSSYNEQFF. The chain is built from TRBV7-2 and TRBJ2-1; D ambiguous. Germline CDR1 reads SGHTA; CDR2 reads FQGNSA. CDR3 length equals 16 residues. V was pared by 4 bases and J by 0 bases, with 13 bases between.

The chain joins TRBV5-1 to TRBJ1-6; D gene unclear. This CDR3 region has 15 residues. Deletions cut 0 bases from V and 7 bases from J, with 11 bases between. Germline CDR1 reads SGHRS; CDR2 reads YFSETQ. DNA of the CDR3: TGCGCCAGCAGCTTGGTAGCCGGCCAAAATTCACCCCTCCACTTT. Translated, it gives CASSLVAGQNSPLHF.

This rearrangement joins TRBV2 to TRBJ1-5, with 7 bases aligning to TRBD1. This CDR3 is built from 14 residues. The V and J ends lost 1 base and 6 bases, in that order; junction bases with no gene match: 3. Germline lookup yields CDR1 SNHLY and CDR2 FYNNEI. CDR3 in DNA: TGTGCCAGCAGTGAAGTGACAGGGACTCAGCCCCAGCATTTT. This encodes CASSEVTGTQPQHF.

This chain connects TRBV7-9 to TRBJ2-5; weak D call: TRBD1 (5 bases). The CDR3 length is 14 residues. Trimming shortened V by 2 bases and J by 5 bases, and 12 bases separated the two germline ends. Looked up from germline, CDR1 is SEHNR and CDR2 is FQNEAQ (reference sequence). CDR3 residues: CASSLQRQGETQYF. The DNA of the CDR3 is TGTGCCAGCAGCTTACAAAGGCAGGGCGAGACCCAGTACTTC.

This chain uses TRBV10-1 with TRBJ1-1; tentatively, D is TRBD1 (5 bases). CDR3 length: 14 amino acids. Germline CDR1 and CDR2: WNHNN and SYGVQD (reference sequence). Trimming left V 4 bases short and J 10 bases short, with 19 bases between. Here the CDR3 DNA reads TGCGCCAGCAGTGCCTCAGGGCAGTCCTCAGCAGCTTTCTTT. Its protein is CASSASGQSSAAFF.

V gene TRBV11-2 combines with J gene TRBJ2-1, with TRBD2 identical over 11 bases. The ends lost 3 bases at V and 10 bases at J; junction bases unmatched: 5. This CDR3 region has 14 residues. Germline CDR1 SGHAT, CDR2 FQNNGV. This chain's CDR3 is CASSFGTSGIEQFF. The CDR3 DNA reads TGTGCCAGCAGCTTTGGGACTAGCGGAATAGAGCAGTTCTTC.

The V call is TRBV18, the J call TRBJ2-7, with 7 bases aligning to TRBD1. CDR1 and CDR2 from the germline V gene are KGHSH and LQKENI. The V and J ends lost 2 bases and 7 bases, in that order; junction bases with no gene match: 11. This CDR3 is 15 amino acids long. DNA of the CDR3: TGTGCCAGCTCACCAAGACAGGGCCGTGAGTGGGAGCAGTACTTC. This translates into CASSPRQGREWEQYF.

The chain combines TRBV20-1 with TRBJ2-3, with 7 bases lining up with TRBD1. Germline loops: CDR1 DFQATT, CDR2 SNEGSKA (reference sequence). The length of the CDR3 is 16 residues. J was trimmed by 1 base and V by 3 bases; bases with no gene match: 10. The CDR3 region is CSASQRGLGGTDTQYF. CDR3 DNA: TGCAGTGCTAGTCAAAGGGGGCTGGGAGGCACAGATACGCAGTATTTT.

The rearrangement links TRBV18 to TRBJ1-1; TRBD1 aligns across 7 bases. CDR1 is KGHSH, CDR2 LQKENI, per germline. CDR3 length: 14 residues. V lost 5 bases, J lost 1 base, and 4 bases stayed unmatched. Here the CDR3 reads CASSSSGGNTEAFF. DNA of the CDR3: TGTGCCAGCTCAAGCTCAGGGGGGAACACTGAAGCTTTCTTT.

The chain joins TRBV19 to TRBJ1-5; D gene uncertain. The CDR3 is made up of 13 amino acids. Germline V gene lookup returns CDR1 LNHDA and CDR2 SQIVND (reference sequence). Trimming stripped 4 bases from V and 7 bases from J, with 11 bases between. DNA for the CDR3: TGTGCCAGTAGTACCTCGGGGTACCAGCCCCAGCATTTT. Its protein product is CASSTSGYQPQHF.